What follows is one TCR beta chain and its context. Antigen specificity is unknown. This entry is derived from a study of OX40 agonist ivuxolimab in advanced cancers. Study context: Treatment of patients was with ivuxolimab, an agonistic anti-OX40 (CD134) antibody.

Germline V gene sequence: CDR1 SGHVS, CDR2 FNYEAQ. This CDR3 is built from 13 residues. V was pared by 1 base and J by 5 bases, with 3 bases between. General observations from the study: Some of the nonresponding patients also showed low levels of normalized T-cell clonal expansion. Expanded clones belonging to CD8+ T cells outnumbered, on average, those of CD4+.

Method: immunoSEQ multiplex PCR; TCRdb's copy keeps in-frame clones and lacks some. The table includes about 67,000 clones, approximately 90% detected once. Sample: CD4+ or CD8+ T cells sorted from blood, taken in a trial of the OX40 agonist ivuxolimab. The receptor comes from an adult with an advanced solid tumor such as melanoma, head and neck, liver or kidney cancer. This rearrangement joins TRBV7-6 to TRBJ1-6; D remains ambiguous. CDR3 residues: CASSLENNSPLHF. The CDR3 DNA reads TGTGCCAGCAGCTTAGAGAATAATTCACCCCTCCACTTT.